These 18 T cell receptor beta chains were sequenced from one sample in a study of blood T cells in healthy people across ages. A second PCR, run for roughly 7 to 11 cycles, used a sample-barcoded 5' primer plus a J-beta primer mix. A single record per CDR3 protein comes from TCRdb applying MiXCR to the 5' RACE reads. The sample lists 900,000 to 950,000 distinct CDR3 sequences, around 29% occurring once. These same data were also listed under a study on T cells of mothers and their children.

Sequencing used blood. These receptors were taken from a middle-aged woman in good health.

The V gene is TRBV10-3, the J gene TRBJ2-4; tentative D call: TRBD1 (5 bases). The better agreement between TRBJ2-5 and the DNA end casts doubt on the J call. The CDR3 contains 13 residues. Germline CDR1 ENHRY, CDR2 SYGVKD. In DNA, the CDR3 is TGTGCCGCCGGGTCGACAGCGCAAGAGACCCAGTACTTC. Translation gives CAAGSTAQETQYF.

Comment on this clonotype: A much larger clone lies one base from this, so it may be a read error. The chain recombines TRBV2 with TRBJ2-7; no reliable D call. The CDR3 loop spans 15 amino acids. Germline values: CDR1 SNHLY, CDR2 FYNNEI. CDR3 in amino acids: CASNEAPPAISEQYF. The CDR3 DNA follows: TGTGCCAGCAATGAAGCGCCCCCGGCAATAAGCGAGCAGTACTTC.

Regarding this clonotype: A much larger clone differs from this one at a single base, so this may be a read error. The chain is built from TRBV28 and TRBJ2-3; 7 bases agree with TRBD2. Per the germline V gene, CDR1 is MDHEN and CDR2 is SYDVKM. The CDR3 runs to 12 residues. CDR3 residues: CVSSSLASTQYF. DNA of the CDR3: TGTGTCAGCAGCTCACTAGCGTCTACGCAGTATTTT.

The V and J genes are TRBV6-5 and TRBJ1-5; maybe TRBD1 (5 bases). V lost 1 base and J 2 bases, leaving 18 bases between the germline ends. The germline V gene has CDR1 MNHEY and CDR2 SVGAGI. This CDR3 is built from 18 residues. CDR3 loop: CASSYLRPQGVGNQPQHF. The DNA of the CDR3 is TGTGCCAGCAGTTACTTAAGACCCCAAGGGGTTGGCAATCAGCCCCAGCATTTT.

The rearrangement uses TRBV20-1 and TRBJ2-2, with D perhaps TRBD1 (5 bases). The CDR3 has 15 amino acids. V lost 0 bases and J lost 4, with 12 bases in between. The V gene's germline CDR1 is DFQATT and CDR2 SNEGSKA (reference sequence). CDR3 DNA sequence: TGCAGTGCTAGAGAGACAGCCTCTCGCACCGGGGAGCTGTTTTTT. Its translation is CSARETASRTGELFF.

V gene TRBV20-1 combines with J gene TRBJ1-5, with D possibly matching TRBD1 (6 bases). The CDR3 totals 16 residues. The germline V gene encodes CDR1 DFQATT and CDR2 SNEGSKA (reference sequence). The V end was cut by 1 base, the J end by 3 bases, with 16 bases between. In DNA, the CDR3 is TGCAGTGCTAGAGGTGGTGGGGGCTCGTTCAATCAGCCCCAGCATTTT. This gives the protein CSARGGGGSFNQPQHF.

Comments on this clonotype: The junction and the germline gene differ at one end; a read error may be behind it. V is TRBV7-9 and J is TRBJ2-2; D uncertain. The CDR3 totals 15 residues. Per the germline V gene, CDR1 is SEHNR and CDR2 is FQNEAQ (reference sequence). CDR3 nucleotides: TGTGTCAGCAGCCCCTTAGACACGAACACCGGGGAGCTGTTTTTT. Its protein product is CVSSPLDTNTGELFF.

This clonotype was seen only a few times. V is TRBV20-1 and J is TRBJ2-7, with 7 bases aligning to TRBD1. With 6 bases clipped from V and 4 bases from J, the junction kept 12 bases outside the gene matches. The CDR3 length is 14 residues. Germline CDR1 reads DFQATT; CDR2 reads SNEGSKA (reference sequence). The CDR3 here is CSAATGTVAYEQYF. The DNA for the CDR3 is TGCAGTGCAGCAACCGGGACAGTGGCGTACGAGCAGTACTTC.

The genes are TRBV5-1 and TRBJ1-4; possible D gene TRBD1, 5 bases. Trimming took off 3 bases at V and 4 bases at J, with 10 bases between the two ends. Germline loops: CDR1 SGHRS, CDR2 YFSETQ. The CDR3 totals 14 residues. CDR3 sequence (DNA): TGCGCCAGCAGCTCCGGGACCATTAATGAAAAACTGTTTTTT. Translating gives CASSSGTINEKLFF.

Ten or more counts support this clonotype. V gene TRBV10-3 combines with J gene TRBJ2-7, with 7 bases that match TRBD1. Losses at the gene ends were 4 bases for V and 0 bases for J; bases not matched to a gene: 3. The CDR3 runs 14 residues. The germline CDR1 and CDR2 sequences are ENHRY and SYGVKD. Here the CDR3 reads CAISGGQFSYEQYF. The CDR3 nucleotides are TGTGCCATCAGTGGGGGACAGTTCTCCTACGAGCAGTACTTC.

The chain combines TRBV12-3 or TRBV12-4 with TRBJ2-3, with D perhaps being TRBD1 or TRBD2 (5 bases each). V dropped 9 bases and J dropped 4 bases, with 8 bases sitting between them. The CDR3 loop spans 11 amino acids. CDR3: CARRGADTQYF. The CDR3 nucleotides are TGTGCCAGAAGGGGAGCAGATACGCAGTATTTT.

This clonotype came up a few times. This chain uses TRBV4-3 with TRBJ2-1, with 7 bases that match TRBD1. Germline V CDR1 and CDR2: LGHNA, YSLEER. V lost 1 base, J lost 10 bases, and 4 bases stayed unmatched. The CDR3 consists of 13 residues. CDR3: CASSQAEDREQFF. The CDR3, as DNA: TGCGCCAGCAGCCAAGCGGAGGACAGGGAGCAGTTCTTC.

The rearrangement joins TRBV9 to TRBJ2-1, with D tentatively TRBD2 (7 bases). Trimming left V 0 bases short and J 4 bases short, with 11 bases between. The CDR3 totals 15 residues. Germline CDR1 and CDR2: SGDLS and YYNGEE. In DNA, the CDR3 is TGTGCCAGCAGCGTAGAACAGGGAGGGTACAATGAGCAGTTCTTC. Translated: CASSVEQGGYNEQFF. Filled out from reference TRBV9 and TRBJ2-1, the complete variable domain reads DSGVTQTPKHLITATGQRVTLRCSPRSGDLSVYWYQQSLDQGLQFLIQYYNGEERAKGNILERFSAQQFPDLHSELNLSSLELGDSALYFCASSVEQGGYNEQFFGPGTRLTVL.

This clonotype was observed at least ten times. This chain uses TRBV20-1 with TRBJ1-6, with D hard to call. The V end lost 3 bases, the J end lost 8 bases, and 14 bases lay between the germline ends. The germline CDR1 and CDR2 sequences are DFQATT and SNEGSKA (reference sequence). The CDR3 is made up of 14 amino acids. The CDR3 protein is CSASSGRSHSPLHF. The CDR3 DNA reads TGCAGTGCTAGTTCTGGGAGATCCCATTCACCCCTCCACTTT.

This clonotype has at least ten counts. The genes are TRBV4-2 and TRBJ2-7; 8 bases are a match to TRBD1. Germline loops: CDR1 LGHNA, CDR2 YNFKEQ. This CDR3 has 16 residues. V was pared by 0 bases and J by 6 bases, with 10 bases of the junction left unmatched. CDR3 bases: TGTGCCAGCAGCCAAGACTCAGGCAGGGGGCAGCGCGAGCAGTACTTC. This translates into CASSQDSGRGQREQYF.

This clonotype was seen only a few times. It may be a read error: a sequence one base away is much more abundant. The genes are TRBV9 and TRBJ2-5, with D possibly being TRBD1 (6 bases). The assigned J gene may be wrong: the sequence end matches TRBJ2-7 better. The CDR3 contains 14 residues. From germline, CDR1 is SGDLS and CDR2 YYNGEE. CDR3 in DNA: TGTGCCAGCAGCGTAGGGGGCAGGGGTTACGAGCAGTACTTC. Amino acid sequence: CASSVGGRGYEQYF.

Comment on this clonotype: This may come from a read error, since a much larger clone is one base off. The chain recombines TRBV4-2 with TRBJ2-3; 8 nucleotides align to TRBD2. In germline, CDR1 is LGHNA, CDR2 YNFKEQ. The junction had 4 bases not matched to a gene; V was cut back by 3 bases and J by 5 bases. The CDR3 totals 14 residues. CDR3 in DNA: TGTGCCAGCAGCCACGTAGCGGGATTAGATACGCAGTATTTT. Its protein product is CASSHVAGLDTQYF.

V and J are TRBV12-3 or TRBV12-4 and TRBJ2-2, with D possibly TRBD2 on 5 matching bases. The CDR3 is 14 residues long. V was shortened by 5 bases and J by 2 bases, with 9 bases between the two germline ends. This CDR3 reads CASSLDSNTGELFF. DNA of the CDR3: TGTGCCAGCAGTCTGGACTCTAACACCGGGGAGCTGTTTTTT.